Listed below are T cell receptor beta chains from one sample, sequenced in a study of T cells in Graves' hyperthyroidism and ophthalmopathy. One entry per CDR3 protein, called by TCRdb with MiXCR from the multiplex PCR reads. The sample consists of around 380,000 distinct CDR3 sequences, approximately 15% of them appearing once. The source material was blood. Receptor source: a man aged 30-40 years with Graves' hyperthyroidism that later progressed to Graves' ophthalmopathy. CDR3s include the opening cysteine and the closing phenylalanine or tryptophan. The D gene is left open where the match is weak. For some rows the clone size is stated as once, few or many, or as a class when expanded; others skip it.

TRBV4-1	TRBD1	few	TRBJ1-6	CASSRGQGTNSPLHF	TGCGCCAGCAGCCGAGGACAGGGAACGAATTCACCCCTCCACTTT
TRBV27	.	.	TRBJ1-3	CASSLSGGNSGNTIYF	TGTGCCAGCAGTTTATCGGGGGGGAACTCTGGAAACACCATATATTTT
TRBV6-1	.	few	TRBJ2-5	CASKGEGSEYQETQYF	TGTGCCAGCAAGGGGGAGGGGTCGGAATACCAAGAGACCCAGTACTTC
TRBV20-1	.	many	TRBJ1-5	CSATGTPYSNQPQHF	TGCAGTGCTACCGGGACCCCATATAGCAATCAGCCCCAGCATTTT
TRBV4-1	.	.	TRBJ1-4	CASSQAGARNEKLFF	TGCGCCAGCAGCCAAGCCGGAGCCAGGAATGAAAAACTGTTTTTT
TRBV6-1	.	many	TRBJ1-1	CASSYSRIQNTEAFF	TGTGCCAGCAGTTATAGTAGGATCCAGAACACTGAAGCTTTCTTT
TRBV20-1	TRBD1	few	TRBJ2-7	CSARRDRGYEQYF	TGCAGTGCTAGAAGGGACAGGGGGTACGAGCAGTACTTC
TRBV5-6	.	.	TRBJ2-1	CASTSGYNEQFF	TGTGCCAGTACCTCTGGCTACAATGAGCAGTTCTTC
TRBV6-1	TRBD1	many	TRBJ2-7	CASSITGQGSYEQYF	TGTGCCAGCAGCATAACCGGACAGGGGTCGTACGAGCAGTACTTC
TRBV18	TRBD1	.	TRBJ2-7	CASSPLLSYGTGLHEQYF	TGTGCCAGCTCACCACTCCTTTCATATGGGACAGGGCTCCACGAGCAGTACTTC
TRBV29-1	TRBD1	once	TRBJ1-2	CSVVRGGGYTF	TGCAGCGTTGTCAGGGGGGGTGGCTACACCTTC
TRBV7-6	TRBD2	many	TRBJ2-3	CASSFRTSGTDTQYF	TGTGCCAGCAGCTTTCGGACTAGCGGCACAGATACGCAGTATTTT
TRBV27	TRBD1	many	TRBJ2-5	CASGDRVVETQYF	TGTGCCAGCGGTGACAGGGTTGTTGAGACCCAGTACTTC
TRBV4-1	TRBD1	.	TRBJ1-2	CASQGDSFYGYTF	TGCGCCAGCCAAGGGGACAGTTTCTATGGCTACACCTTC
TRBV4-1	.	many	TRBJ1-1	CASSQDPGALTEAFF	TGCGCCAGCAGCCAAGATCCGGGGGCGCTGACTGAAGCTTTCTTT
TRBV3-1	.	many	TRBJ1-2	CASSQDGRGDGYTF	TGTGCCAGCAGCCAAGATGGGAGGGGGGACGGCTACACCTTC